This entry features one T cell receptor beta chain sequence. It lacks a known antigen. No per-base quality is available; no much larger clone lies one base away. Donors were healthy HIV-negative adults with no recently reported acute infections or vaccinations. Every donor was a Caucasian adult residing in Nashville, Tennessee, USA. For unsorted samples, about 90 million PBMCs were counted and genomic DNA was extracted with the QIAamp DNA Blood Mini kit. Blood was collected by leukapheresis, and PBMCs were isolated by Ficoll-Histopaque density gradient centrifugation and then cryopreserved in liquid nitrogen vapor phase. This record belongs to a study of shared clonotypes between healthy human individuals (dated by TCRdb to the early 2020s). Regarding the research as a whole: A couple of women and a few men aged 18 to 49 years were included in the cohort. Blood TCR repertoires of five healthy adults were deeply sequenced to estimate repertoire size and the extent of clonotype sharing between individuals. Libraries were prepared and TCR repertoires were sequenced by different laboratories using diverse techniques, in order to increase sequencing depth and limit assay-specific biases. Per donor, leukapheresis produced somewhere between about 0.8 and 9.5 billion PBMCs.

Spanning cysteine to phenylalanine, the CDR3 consists of 14 amino acids. Solely the CDR3 DNA is kept, with 42 bases framed from the first base. CDR1 and CDR2, per the germline V gene (reference sequence), are LNHDA and SQIVND. The germline ends are 6 bases apart after V is trimmed by 3 bases and J by 0 bases. Findings and caveats that apply to the study as a whole: Pairwise subsampling indicated that sequencing depth was expected to affect the degree of clonotype sharing among donors. Sampling was restricted to blood, and TCR repertoires in tissues likely differ from the TCR repertoires found in blood. Because the study included only a small number of donors, the genetic and exposure-history diversity represented was limited.

TCR CDR3 regions were amplified from genomic DNA by multiplex PCR using the deep immunoSEQ assay. Genomic DNA extracted from each cell subset was distributed evenly over all wells of several immunoSEQ 96-well plates, and each plate served as one replicate. For unsorted PBMC, each replicate PCR was loaded with approximately 330 ng genomic DNA, equivalent to about 30,000 T cell genomes. Ten immunoSEQ deep assay plates were used to sequence the unsorted PBMC genomic DNA. Purified libraries were quantified with a Qubit 3.0 fluorometer, sized on a Bioanalyzer 2100, and re-quantified with the KAPA Library Quantification kit. Every immunoSEQ 96-well plate was sequenced on a dedicated single-read 150-cycle Illumina NextSeq 550 flow cell. From the authors' description of their analysis: Because the immunoSEQ output included only junctional sequences and no quality scores, the filtering could not be the same as the filtering used for full-length reads. To assign V/J genes and CDR3, sequences were annotated against IMGT germline references using PyIR, a Python wrapper for IgBLAST v1.9. Reads were filtered out if the reads had weak V/J assignments (E-value above 1e-6), no CDR3, stop codons, out-of-frame junctions, or ambiguous translated residues. V3J clonotypes were defined by identical inferred V gene, J gene, and CDR3 amino acid sequence. Percentage overlap between repertoires was calculated by dividing the number of shared unique clonotypes by the size of the smaller repertoire. RTK rarefaction, the Chao1 estimator, and Recon v2.1 estimates of unobserved clonotypes were used to assess repertoire richness. The table comes from immuneACCESS by way of TCRdb, which keeps in-frame sequences with V and J called. Part of the clones is missing from these tables; in studies checked, under half for an unresolved V gene and the rest for unknown reasons. That table is the source of V, J and clone size, and D and trimming were worked out from the DNA. For this sample there are about 480,000 clones; over 60% appear just once. Clones ranked in the top ten supply around 13% of the sample.

This receptor was taken from a woman between 40 and 55 years old in good health. Some clones in this sample may be carry-over from other donors' samples. The sequenced material came from PBMCs. This chain joins TRBV19 to TRBJ1-5; a confident D gene designation cannot be given. The CDR3 amino acid sequence is: CASSMALSNQPQHF. The DNA reads as follows: TGTGCCAGTAGTATGGCCCTTAGCAATCAGCCCCAGCATTTT.